The source of this TCR beta chain is a study of blood T cell repertoires in COVID-19. Study-level background: PBMCs, B-cell-depleted T cells, or T cells provided the cDNA or gDNA that made up the material.

Germline CDR1 reads LNHDA; CDR2 reads SQIVND (reference sequence). The CDR3 extends over 12 amino acids. V dropped 9 bases and J dropped 5 bases, with 13 bases sitting between them. Here immunoSEQ multiplex PCR was the method, and the copy in TCRdb shows in-frame clones only, minus some. This sample has tens of thousands of clones, with 60% to 85% found just once. Sequencing input: peripheral blood. The clonotype was recovered from a man between 65 and 85 years old with active or convalescent COVID-19. This rearrangement joins TRBV19 to TRBJ2-5, with D unresolved. The CDR3 protein is CARHPSRETQYF. The CDR3 nucleotides read TGTGCCAGACACCCGAGCAGGGAGACCCAGTACTTC.